This T cell receptor beta chain was sequenced during a study of T cells in localized non-small cell lung cancer. On this clone: Its antigen is unidentified.

Trimming stripped 0 bases from V and 8 bases from J, with 19 bases between. The CDR3 is 16 amino acids. Per germline, CDR1 SGHDN and CDR2 FVKESK. Only in-frame clones appear in the TCRdb table, and some are missing; sequencing was by immunoSEQ multiplex PCR. The top ten clones hold roughly 3.6% of a sample with about 40,000 clones, around 86% of them seen once. Study-level points and caveats: A denser population of T cells in blood accompanied longer overall survival.

The material was peripheral blood, obtained before any cancer treatment. The TCR sequence derives from a man aged 18 to 49 with stage I lung adenocarcinoma. The genes are TRBV14 and TRBJ1-2, with D possibly TRBD1 on 6 matching bases. The CDR3 nucleotides read TGTGCCAGCAGCCAAGATCTGTCCGGACAGTTCGGGGGCTACACCTTC. Amino acid sequence: CASSQDLSGQFGGYTF.